The next 4 T cell receptor beta chains were all read from a single sample in a study of blood T cell repertoires in COVID-19. Profiling relied on immunoSEQ multiplex PCR, and the TCRdb table lists in-frame clones only, not all of them. The profile shows around 180,000 clones, under 85% of them singletons. The specimen was peripheral blood. These receptors were obtained from a woman older than 75 with acute or convalescent COVID-19.

The gene calls are TRBV10-2 and TRBJ2-5; D may be TRBD2 (5 bases). Germline CDR1 and CDR2: WSHSY and SAAADI. Trimming left V 10 bases short and J 2 bases short, with 17 bases between. The CDR3 extends over 14 amino acids. The CDR3 loop reads CATARGLPQETQYF. The CDR3 nucleotides are TGCGCCACCGCCCGAGGACTTCCACAAGAGACCCAGTACTTC.

The chain links TRBV19 to TRBJ2-2, with D hard to call. Germline V gives CDR1 LNHDA, CDR2 SQIVND (reference sequence). The V gene lost 11 bases and the J gene lost 5 bases, with 12 bases spanning the gap. The CDR3 extends over 12 amino acids. The CDR3 sequence: CAGLQQTGELFF. The CDR3, as DNA: TGTGCCGGCTTACAGCAAACCGGGGAGCTGTTTTTT.

The J gene is TRBJ1-1, the V gene TRBV2; no clear D gene. The CDR3 covers 13 residues. V was cut by 7 bases and J by 1 base, with 10 bases left in between. Germline CDR1 and CDR2: SNHLY and FYNNEI. The chain's CDR3 is CASTREGNTEAFF. The CDR3 DNA is TGTGCCAGCACTAGGGAGGGGAACACTGAAGCTTTCTTT.

The chain joins TRBV7-9 to TRBJ2-1; a weak D match, TRBD2 (5 bases). V lost 3 bases to trimming and J lost 6 bases, with 9 bases between them. Germline V gene sequence: CDR1 SEHNR, CDR2 FQNEAQ (reference sequence). The CDR3 runs to 13 residues. The CDR3 loop reads CASSFPGSNEQFF. The CDR3 nucleotides read TGTGCCAGCAGCTTCCCGGGAAGCAATGAGCAGTTCTTC.